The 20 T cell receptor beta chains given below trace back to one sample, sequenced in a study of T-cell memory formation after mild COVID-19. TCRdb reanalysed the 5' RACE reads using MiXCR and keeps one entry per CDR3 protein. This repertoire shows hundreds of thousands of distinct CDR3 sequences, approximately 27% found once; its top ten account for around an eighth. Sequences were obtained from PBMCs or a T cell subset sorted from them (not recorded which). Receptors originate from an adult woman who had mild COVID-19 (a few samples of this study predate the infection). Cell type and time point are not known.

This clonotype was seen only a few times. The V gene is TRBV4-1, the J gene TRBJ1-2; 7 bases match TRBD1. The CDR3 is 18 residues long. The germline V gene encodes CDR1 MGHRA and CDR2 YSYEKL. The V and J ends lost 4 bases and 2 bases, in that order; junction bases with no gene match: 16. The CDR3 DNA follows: TGCGCCAGCAGCCGAATTTACCGGGACAGTCAAAGGAACTATGGCTACACCTTC. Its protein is CASSRIYRDSQRNYGYTF.

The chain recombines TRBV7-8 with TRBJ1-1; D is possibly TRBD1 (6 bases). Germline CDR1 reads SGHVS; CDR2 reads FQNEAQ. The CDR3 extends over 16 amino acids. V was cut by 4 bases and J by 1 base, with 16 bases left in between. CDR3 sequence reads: CASSSRGGQGNTEAFF. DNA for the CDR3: TGTGCCAGCAGCTCCCGGGGGGGGCAGGGGAACACTGAAGCTTTCTTT.

CDR3 in amino acids: CASSFIQEANYGYTF. The CDR3 DNA reads TGTGCCAGCAGTTTCATACAGGAGGCTAACTATGGCTACACCTTC. The chain uses TRBV6-2 or TRBV6-3 and TRBJ1-2; D is perhaps TRBD1 (5 bases). The CDR3 runs 15 residues. V lost 4 bases, J lost 0 bases, and 12 bases lay in between. Germline V CDR1 and CDR2: MNHEY, SVGEGT.

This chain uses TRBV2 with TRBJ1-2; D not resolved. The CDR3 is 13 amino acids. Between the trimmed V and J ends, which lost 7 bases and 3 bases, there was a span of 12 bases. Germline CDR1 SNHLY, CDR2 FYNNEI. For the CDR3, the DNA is TGTGCCAGCACCGATGGAAAGTACTATGGCTACACCTTC. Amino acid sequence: CASTDGKYYGYTF.

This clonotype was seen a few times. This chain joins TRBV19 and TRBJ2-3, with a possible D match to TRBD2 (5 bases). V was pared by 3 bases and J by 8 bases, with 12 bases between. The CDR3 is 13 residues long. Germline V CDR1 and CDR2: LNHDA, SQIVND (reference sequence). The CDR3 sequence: CASSMGDGGTQYF. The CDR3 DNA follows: TGTGCCAGTAGTATGGGAGACGGAGGTACGCAGTATTTT.

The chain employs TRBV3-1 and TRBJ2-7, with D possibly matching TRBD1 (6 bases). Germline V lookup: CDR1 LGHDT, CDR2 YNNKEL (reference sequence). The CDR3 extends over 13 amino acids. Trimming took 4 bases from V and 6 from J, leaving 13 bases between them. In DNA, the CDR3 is TGTGCCAGCAGCCCGGACAGTTGGGGCGAGCAGTACTTC. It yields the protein CASSPDSWGEQYF.

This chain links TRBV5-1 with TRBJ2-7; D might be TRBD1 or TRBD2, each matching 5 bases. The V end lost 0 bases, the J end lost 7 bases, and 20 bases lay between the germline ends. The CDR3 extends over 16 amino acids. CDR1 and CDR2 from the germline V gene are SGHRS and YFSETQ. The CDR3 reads CASSLADGTAPKEQYF. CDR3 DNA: TGCGCCAGCAGCTTGGCCGACGGGACCGCTCCTAAAGAGCAGTACTTC.

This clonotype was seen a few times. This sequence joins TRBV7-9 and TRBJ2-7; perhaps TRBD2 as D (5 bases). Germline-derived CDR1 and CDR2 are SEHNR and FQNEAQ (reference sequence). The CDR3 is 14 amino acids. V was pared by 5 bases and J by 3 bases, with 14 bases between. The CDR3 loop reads CASSPILGDYEQYF. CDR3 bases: TGTGCCAGCAGCCCAATCCTGGGAGACTACGAGCAGTACTTC.

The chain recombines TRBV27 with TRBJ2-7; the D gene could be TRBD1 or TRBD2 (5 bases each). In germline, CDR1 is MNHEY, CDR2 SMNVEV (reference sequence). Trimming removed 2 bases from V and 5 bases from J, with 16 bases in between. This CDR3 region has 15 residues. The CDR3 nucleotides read TGTGCCAGCAGTTTAGTAAGCTGGGGGAAGGACGAGCAGTACTTC. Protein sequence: CASSLVSWGKDEQYF.

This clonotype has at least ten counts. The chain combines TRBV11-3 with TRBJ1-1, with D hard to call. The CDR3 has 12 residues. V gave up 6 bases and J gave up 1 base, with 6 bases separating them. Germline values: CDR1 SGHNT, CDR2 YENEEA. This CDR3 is CASSPPNTEAFF. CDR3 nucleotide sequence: TGTGCCAGCAGTCCCCCGAACACTGAAGCTTTCTTT.

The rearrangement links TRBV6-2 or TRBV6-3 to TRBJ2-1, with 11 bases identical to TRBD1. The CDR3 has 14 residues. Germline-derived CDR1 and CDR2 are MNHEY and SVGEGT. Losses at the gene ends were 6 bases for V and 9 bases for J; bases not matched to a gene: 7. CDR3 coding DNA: TGTGCCAGCAGCAGTGGACAGGGGGCCGGTGAGCAGTTCTTC. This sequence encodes CASSSGQGAGEQFF.

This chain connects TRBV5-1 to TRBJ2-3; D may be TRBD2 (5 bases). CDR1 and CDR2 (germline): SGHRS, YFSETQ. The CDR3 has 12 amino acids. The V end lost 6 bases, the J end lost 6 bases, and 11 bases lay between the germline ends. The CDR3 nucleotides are TGCGCCAGCATCTCGGACTCGGATACGCAGTATTTT. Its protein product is CASISDSDTQYF.

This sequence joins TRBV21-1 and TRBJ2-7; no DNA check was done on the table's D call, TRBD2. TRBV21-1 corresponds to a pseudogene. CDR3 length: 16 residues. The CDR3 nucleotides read TGTGCCAGCAGCAAATGGGAGGGGATGGGGAACTACGAGCAGTACTTC. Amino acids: CASSKWEGMGNYEQYF.

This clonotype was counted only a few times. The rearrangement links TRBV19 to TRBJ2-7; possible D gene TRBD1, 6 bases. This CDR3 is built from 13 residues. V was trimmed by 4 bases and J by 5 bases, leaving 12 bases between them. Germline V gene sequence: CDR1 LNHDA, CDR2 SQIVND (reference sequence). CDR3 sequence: CASSTNTGNEQYF. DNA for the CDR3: TGTGCCAGTAGTACCAATACAGGGAACGAGCAGTACTTC.

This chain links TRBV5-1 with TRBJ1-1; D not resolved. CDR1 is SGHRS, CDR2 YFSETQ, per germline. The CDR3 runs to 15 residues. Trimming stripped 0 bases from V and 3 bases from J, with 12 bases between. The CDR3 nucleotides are TGCGCCAGCAGCTTGGGTGGGGTTTTAGACACTGAAGCTTTCTTT. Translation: CASSLGGVLDTEAFF.

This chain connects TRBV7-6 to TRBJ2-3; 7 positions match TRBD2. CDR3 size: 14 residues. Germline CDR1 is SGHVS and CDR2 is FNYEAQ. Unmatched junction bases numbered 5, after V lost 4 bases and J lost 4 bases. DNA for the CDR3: TGTGCCAGCAGCTCTTCGGGGGGTTCAGATACGCAGTATTTT. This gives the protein CASSSSGGSDTQYF.

This CDR3 reads CSAQDSHSYEQYF. Here the CDR3 DNA reads TGCAGTGCCCAGGACAGCCACTCCTACGAGCAGTACTTC. The gene calls are TRBV20-1 and TRBJ2-7, with D perhaps matching TRBD1 (6 bases). Germline values: CDR1 DFQATT, CDR2 SNEGSKA (reference sequence). The CDR3 has 13 amino acids. Trimming removed 6 bases from V and 0 bases from J, with 12 bases in between.

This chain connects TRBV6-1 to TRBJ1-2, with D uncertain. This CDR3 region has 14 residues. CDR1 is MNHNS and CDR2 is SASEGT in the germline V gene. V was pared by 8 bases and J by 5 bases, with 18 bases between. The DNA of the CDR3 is TGTGCCAGCGCGGGCAGCAAGATATTATATGGCTACACCTTC. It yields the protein CASAGSKILYGYTF.

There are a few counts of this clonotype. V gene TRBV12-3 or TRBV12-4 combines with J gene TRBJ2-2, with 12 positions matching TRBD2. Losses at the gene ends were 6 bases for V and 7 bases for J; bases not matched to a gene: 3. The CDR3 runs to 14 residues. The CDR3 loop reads CASRTSGSVGELFF. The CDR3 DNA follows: TGTGCCAGCAGGACTAGCGGGAGTGTCGGGGAGCTGTTTTTT.

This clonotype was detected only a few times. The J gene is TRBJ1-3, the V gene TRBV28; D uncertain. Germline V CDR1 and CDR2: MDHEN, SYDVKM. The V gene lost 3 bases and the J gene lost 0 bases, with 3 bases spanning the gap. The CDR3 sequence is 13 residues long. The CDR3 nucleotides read TGTGCCAGCAGTTTTAGCTCTGGAAACACCATATATTTT. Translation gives CASSFSSGNTIYF.